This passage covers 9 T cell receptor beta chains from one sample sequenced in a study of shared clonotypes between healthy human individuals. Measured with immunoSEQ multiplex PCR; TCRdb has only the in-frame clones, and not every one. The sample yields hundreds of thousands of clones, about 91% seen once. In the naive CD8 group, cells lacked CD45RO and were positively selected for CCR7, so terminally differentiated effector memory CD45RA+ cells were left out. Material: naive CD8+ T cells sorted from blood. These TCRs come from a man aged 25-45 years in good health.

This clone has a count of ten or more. CDR3 loop: CASSAGSTDTQYF. The CDR3 DNA reads as TGTGCCAGCAGTGCGGGAAGCACAGATACGCAGTATTTT. V gene TRBV6-4 combines with J gene TRBJ2-3; possibly TRBD2 for D (5 bases). CDR3 size: 13 residues. V gave up 4 bases and J gave up 0 bases, with 5 bases separating them. Germline V gene sequence: CDR1 MRHNA, CDR2 SNTAGT.

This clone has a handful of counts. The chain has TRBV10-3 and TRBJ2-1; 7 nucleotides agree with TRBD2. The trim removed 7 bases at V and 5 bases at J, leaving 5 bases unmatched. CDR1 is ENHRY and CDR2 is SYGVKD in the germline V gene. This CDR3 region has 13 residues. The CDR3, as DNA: TGTGCCATCATGGACGGGACTAACAATGAGCAGTTCTTC. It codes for CAIMDGTNNEQFF.

CDR3 loop: CASSQGTGTQYF. The CDR3 DNA follows: TGCGCCAGCAGCCAAGGTACCGGTACGCAGTATTTT. The V call is TRBV4-1, the J call TRBJ2-3; D is unresolved. V dropped 1 base and J dropped 8 bases, with 7 bases sitting between them. This CDR3 is 12 amino acids long. Germline CDR1 reads MGHRA; CDR2 reads YSYEKL.

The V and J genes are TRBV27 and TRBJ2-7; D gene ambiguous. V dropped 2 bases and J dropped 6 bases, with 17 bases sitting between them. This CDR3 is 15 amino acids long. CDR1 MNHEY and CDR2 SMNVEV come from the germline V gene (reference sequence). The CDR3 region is CASSLSRAQASEQYF. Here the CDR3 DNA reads TGTGCCAGCAGTTTAAGCCGGGCCCAGGCCTCCGAGCAGTACTTC.

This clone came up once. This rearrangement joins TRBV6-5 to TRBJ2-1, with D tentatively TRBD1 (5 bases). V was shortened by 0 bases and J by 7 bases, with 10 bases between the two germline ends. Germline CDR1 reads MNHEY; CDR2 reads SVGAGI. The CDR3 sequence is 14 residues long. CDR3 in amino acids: CASSYSYRGNEQFF. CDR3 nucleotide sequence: TGTGCCAGCAGTTACTCGTATAGGGGAAATGAGCAGTTCTTC.

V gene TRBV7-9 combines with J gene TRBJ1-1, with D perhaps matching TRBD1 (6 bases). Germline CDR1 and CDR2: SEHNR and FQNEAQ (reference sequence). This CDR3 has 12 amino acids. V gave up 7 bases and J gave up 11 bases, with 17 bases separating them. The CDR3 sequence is CASTGTSGSAFF. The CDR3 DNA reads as TGTGCCAGCACGGGGACATCCGGGTCTGCTTTCTTT.

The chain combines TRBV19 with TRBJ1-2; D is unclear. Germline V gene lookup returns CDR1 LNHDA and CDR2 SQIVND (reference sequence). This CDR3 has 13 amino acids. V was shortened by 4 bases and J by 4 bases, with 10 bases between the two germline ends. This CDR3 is CASSTPLSYGYTF. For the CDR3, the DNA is TGTGCCAGTAGTACCCCCCTATCCTATGGCTACACCTTC. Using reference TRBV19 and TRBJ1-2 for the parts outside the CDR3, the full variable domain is DGGITQSPKYLFRKEGQNVTLSCEQNLNHDAMYWYRQDPGQGLRLIYYSQIVNDFQKGDIAEGYSVSREKKESFPLTVTSAQKNPTAFYLCASSTPLSYGYTFGSGTRLTVV.

This CDR3 is CASSITGTENTEAFF. CDR3 nucleotides: TGTGCCAGTAGTATTACAGGGACAGAGAACACTGAAGCTTTCTTT. The V call is TRBV19, the J call TRBJ1-1; 7 nucleotides match TRBD1. CDR1 LNHDA and CDR2 SQIVND come from the germline V gene (reference sequence). The trim removed 3 bases at V and 1 base at J, leaving 5 bases unmatched. The CDR3 has 15 residues.

The CDR3 region has the DNA TGTGCCAGCAGCGCACCCCGGGGAGGGGGCTCTGGGGCCAACGTCCTGACTTTC. Protein product: CASSAPRGGGSGANVLTF. The chain has TRBV9 and TRBJ2-6, with a possible D match to TRBD2 (7 bases). The CDR3 sequence is 18 residues long. Germline V lookup: CDR1 SGDLS, CDR2 YYNGEE. V lost 3 bases to trimming and J lost 0 bases, with 16 bases between them.